The 30 T cell receptor beta chains below come from one sample, sequenced in a study of esophageal squamous cell carcinoma under preoperative chemotherapy. Noted time point: before preoperative PTX-NDP chemotherapy. TCRdb itself ran the PCR reads through MiXCR, one entry per CDR3 protein. The table has about 16,000 distinct CDR3 sequences, 40% to 55% seen once. This material was acquired from a patient given preoperative chemotherapy. The receptors were sampled from a human donor with esophageal squamous cell carcinoma. The donor label of this sample is uncertain.

The rearrangement joins TRBV12-3 or TRBV12-4 to TRBJ2-3; D gene ambiguous. There are 15 residues in the CDR3. Trimming stripped 10 bases from V and 1 base from J, with 18 bases between. The CDR3 reads CATRPRSRGTDTQYF. The DNA for the CDR3 is TGTGCCACCCGACCCAGGTCGCGAGGCACAGATACGCAGTATTTT.

The chain joins TRBV7-3 to TRBJ2-1, with TRBD2 identical over 14 bases. The CDR3 totals 19 residues. Germline V lookup: CDR1 SGHTA, CDR2 FQGTGA. J gave up 4 bases and V 1 base, and 9 bases lay outside the gene matches. CDR3 DNA sequence: TGTGCCAGCAGCTTAAGGGGGGGGACTAGCGGGAGAGAGTACAATGAGCAGTTCTTC. Its translation is CASSLRGGTSGREYNEQFF.

The chain carries TRBV6-2 or TRBV6-3 and TRBJ2-6, with TRBD1 matching over 9 bases. Germline V lookup: CDR1 MNHEY, CDR2 SVGEGT. J lost 3 bases, V lost 6 bases, and 9 bases had no gene match. CDR3 length equals 17 residues. The chain's CDR3 is CASSTPGQGDGANVLTF. As DNA, the CDR3 is TGTGCCAGCAGCACCCCGGGACAGGGAGATGGGGCCAACGTCCTGACTTTC.

The chain is built from TRBV5-6 and TRBJ2-7, with TRBD2 matching 14 bases. Per the germline V gene, CDR1 is SGHDT and CDR2 is YYEEEE. After removal of 4 bases from V and 1 base from J, the junction contained 4 bases not matched to a gene. The CDR3 has 16 amino acids. The CDR3: CASSRGTSGSSYEQYF. CDR3 DNA sequence: TGTGCCAGCAGCAGGGGGACTAGCGGGAGTTCCTACGAGCAGTACTTC.

Points on this clonotype: Germline is not matched at one junction end, which may reflect a read error. The chain carries TRBV25-1 and TRBJ2-4; D may be TRBD2 (6 bases). Germline V gives CDR1 MGHDK, CDR2 SYGVNS. This CDR3 has 18 amino acids. DNA of the CDR3: TGTGCGGGCTGTTACGCGGGGCCCGGGAGCCGTGGCAAAAACATCCAGTACTTC. Protein product: CAGCYAGPGSRGKNIQYF.

The rearrangement uses TRBV6-1 and TRBJ2-1, with 8 positions matching TRBD1. The CDR3 has 14 amino acids. Germline CDR1 and CDR2: MNHNS and SASEGT. Losses at the gene ends were 9 bases for V and 3 bases for J; bases not matched to a gene: 7. The CDR3 loop is CASSDRVLYNEQFF. CDR3 coding DNA: TGTGCCAGTTCGGACAGGGTCCTCTACAATGAGCAGTTCTTC.

On this clonotype: Sequence at one end of the junction differs from germline and may be a read error. The chain recombines TRBV11-3 with TRBJ2-4; unclear D gene. This CDR3 has 15 residues. CDR1 and CDR2 from the germline V gene are SGHNT and YENEEA. CDR3 amino acids: CASSPRIGAQNIQYF. The CDR3 coding sequence is TGTGCCAGCAGCCCCCGGATCGGAGCCCAAAACATCCAGTACTTC.

The gene calls are TRBV12-3 or TRBV12-4 and TRBJ1-1; 12 bases agree with TRBD1. Germline trimming cut 5 bases from V and 6 bases from J; bases unmatched to any gene: 7. CDR3 length: 15 residues. This CDR3 reads CASSTGQGALSEAFF. In nucleotides, the CDR3 is TGTGCCAGCAGTACGGGACAGGGGGCGCTGTCTGAAGCTTTCTTT.

This clonotype has a handful of counts. A junction boundary mismatches the germline segment, possibly from a read error. The chain recombines TRBV7-2 with TRBJ2-2, with 8 bases aligning to TRBD2. This CDR3 region has 16 residues. Germline-derived CDR1 and CDR2 are SGHTA and FQGNSA. CDR3 amino acids: CASTHREGGCTGELYF. In nucleotides, the CDR3 is TGTGCCAGCACGCACCGGGAGGGGGGGTGCACCGGTGAGCTGTATTTT.

At least ten counts were recorded for this clonotype. The CDR3 loop reads CASSHRGASYEQYF. The DNA of the CDR3 is TGTGCCAGCAGCCACAGGGGCGCCTCCTACGAGCAGTACTTC. The chain recombines TRBV7-8 with TRBJ2-7; TRBD1 aligns across 7 bases. Germline-derived CDR1 and CDR2 are SGHVS and FQNEAQ. There are 14 residues in the CDR3. Trimming removed 5 bases from V and 0 bases from J; junction bases left unmatched: 4.

To note about this clonotype: The germline gene is not matched at one end of the junction; a read error may be the cause. The chain couples TRBV7-6 to TRBJ2-3, with TRBD2 matching 7 bases. This CDR3 is 18 amino acids long. Germline V gene lookup returns CDR1 SGHVS and CDR2 FNYEAQ. CDR3 nucleotide sequence: TGTGCCAGCAGCCCCCGGGACTACCAGGACGCGAGCACCGAGACGCTGTATTTT. This translates into CASSPRDYQDASTETLYF. Full variable domain (missing parts from reference TRBV7-6 and TRBJ2-3): GAGVSQSPRYKVTKRGQDVALRCDPISGHVSLYWYRQALGQGPEFLTYFNYEAQQDKSGLPNDRFSAERPEGSISTLTIQRTEQRDSAMYRCASSPRDYQDASTETLYFGPGTRLTVL.

This CDR3 is CASSNRGYEQYF. The CDR3, as DNA: TGTGCCAGCAGCAACAGGGGGTACGAGCAGTACTTC. This rearrangement joins TRBV6-1 to TRBJ2-1; TRBD1 matches at 8 bases. The J call may be mistaken, given a closer DNA end match to TRBJ2-7. There are 12 residues in the CDR3. Germline values: CDR1 MNHNS, CDR2 SASEGT.

The J gene is TRBJ2-3, the V gene TRBV7-2; 8 nucleotides align to TRBD2. CDR3 length: 16 residues. Trimming at V came to 11 bases and at J to 1 base, leaving 14 bases not matched to a gene. The V gene's germline CDR1 is SGHTA and CDR2 FQGNSA. CDR3 in amino acids: CACGGRRGGGTDTQYF. The CDR3 bases are TGTGCCTGCGGGGGGCGCCGGGGGGGGGGCACAGATACGCAGTATTTT.

This clonotype was counted many times. The chain couples TRBV6-2 or TRBV6-3 to TRBJ2-1, with TRBD2 as a possible D gene (5 bases). This CDR3 has 13 amino acids. Trimming took off 11 bases at V and 5 bases at J, with 16 bases between the two ends. In germline, CDR1 is MNHEY, CDR2 SVGEGT. CDR3 bases: TGTGCCTCCCTCGGGGTGACTGACAATGAGCAGTTCTTC. Translation: CASLGVTDNEQFF.

For this clonotype: A read error may produce the germline difference seen at one junction end. This chain uses TRBV11-3 with TRBJ2-6, with 14 bases that match TRBD2. From germline, CDR1 is SGHNT and CDR2 YENEEA. The CDR3 has 21 residues. In DNA, the CDR3 is TGTGCCAGCAGCTCACTCCCCGGGACTAGCGGGAGCCTCGCTGGGGCCAACGACCTGTACTTC. Translating gives CASSSLPGTSGSLAGANDLYF.

In regard to this clonotype: Its ends do not fully match the called genes, so a read error is possible. The CDR3 reads CASSLGLARYATDTQYF. The CDR3 DNA follows: TGTGCCAGCAGCTTAGGGCTAGCGCGATATGCCACAGATACTCAGTACTTT. The chain links TRBV7-6 to TRBJ2-3; a weak D match, TRBD2 (6 bases). The CDR3 has 17 amino acids. Germline V gives CDR1 SGHVS, CDR2 FNYEAQ.

This clonotype was recorded a few times. The chain has TRBV7-2 and TRBJ2-3; D remains unclear. Germline loops: CDR1 SGHTA, CDR2 FQGNSA. Trimming removed 3 bases at V and 5 bases at J, with 3 bases between. There are 11 residues in the CDR3. This CDR3 is CASSFLDTQYF. Written as DNA, the CDR3 is TGTGCCAGCAGCTTTTTAGATACGCAGTATTTT.

The table lists this clonotype with many counts. This chain uses TRBV11-3 with TRBJ2-5; D uncertain. Germline V lookup: CDR1 SGHNT, CDR2 YENEEA. V was shortened by 8 bases and J by 1 base, with 8 bases between the two germline ends. The CDR3 is made up of 12 amino acids. CDR3 bases: TGTGCCAGCGTTGGACCCCAAGAGACCCAGTACTTC. This encodes CASVGPQETQYF. The whole variable domain, filled in from reference TRBV11-3 and TRBJ2-5, reads EAGVVQSPRYKIIEKKQPVAFWCNPISGHNTLYWYLQNLGQGPELLIRYENEEAVDDSQLPKDRFSAERLKGVDSTLKIQPAELGDSAVYLCASVGPQETQYFGPGTRLLVL.

Of note for this clonotype: Mismatch with germline at one junction end may stem from a read error. This rearrangement joins TRBV7-3 to TRBJ2-6, with 7 positions matching TRBD1. Germline CDR1 SGHTA, CDR2 FQGTGA. The CDR3 totals 18 residues. CDR3 DNA sequence: TGTGCCAGCAGCTACGATAGGTTAAAGGGGGCTGGGGCCTACGTCCAGTCTTTC. This sequence encodes CASSYDRLKGAGAYVQSF.

This chain connects TRBV10-3 to TRBJ2-1, with 9 bases aligning to TRBD1. V was clipped by 10 bases and J by 13 bases; unmatched bases: 8. Germline V gene lookup returns CDR1 ENHRY and CDR2 SYGVKD. The CDR3 spans 11 residues. CDR3 region: CATTGGETQFF. CDR3 coding DNA: TGTGCCACGACAGGGGGGGAGACCCAGTTCTTC.

In its sample, this clonotype was seen a few times. The genes are TRBV25-1 and TRBJ2-1; 9 nucleotides line up with TRBD1. With V trimmed by 7 bases and J by 5 bases, 15 bases remained unmatched. Germline V gene data show CDR1 as MGHDK and CDR2 as SYGVNS. The CDR3 extends over 17 amino acids. CDR3 amino acids: CASTSRRQGGVHNEQFF. As DNA, the CDR3 is TGTGCCAGCACCTCGCGGAGACAGGGGGGAGTCCACAATGAGCAGTTCTTC.

This clonotype showed up many times. The V gene is TRBV7-6, the J gene TRBJ2-7; the D gene could be TRBD1 or TRBD2 (6 bases each). The ends were cut back, 4 bases at V and 3 bases at J, with 10 bases in the middle. Germline V gives CDR1 SGHVS, CDR2 FNYEAQ. The CDR3 is made up of 13 amino acids. The CDR3 DNA reads as TGTGCCAGCAGCTCGGAGGGGGACTACGAGCAGTACTTC. Translating gives CASSSEGDYEQYF. Together with reference TRBV7-6 and TRBJ2-7, the CDR3 gives the full variable domain: GAGVSQSPRYKVTKRGQDVALRCDPISGHVSLYWYRQALGQGPEFLTYFNYEAQQDKSGLPNDRFSAERPEGSISTLTIQRTEQRDSAMYRCASSSEGDYEQYFGPGTRLTVT.

The rearrangement joins TRBV18 to TRBJ2-5; no clear D gene. The CDR3 is 13 amino acids. Trimming left V 4 bases short and J 0 bases short, with 6 bases between. Germline V gives CDR1 KGHSH, CDR2 LQKENI. CDR3 nucleotide sequence: TGTGCCAGCTCACGGCAACACCAAGAGACCCAGTACTTC. The encoded protein is CASSRQHQETQYF.

The V call is TRBV7-9, the J call TRBJ2-1, with no clear D. The CDR3 has 12 amino acids. V gave up 1 base and J gave up 11 bases, with 9 bases separating them. Germline V gives CDR1 SEHNR, CDR2 FQNEAQ (reference sequence). The CDR3 loop is CASSLGAAKQFF. DNA of the CDR3: TGTGCCAGCAGCTTAGGGGCAGCTAAGCAGTTCTTC.

This clonotype was counted ten times or more. DNA of the CDR3: TGTGCCAGCAAAAGGACGGGAACCTACGAGCAGTACTTC. This codes for CASKRTGTYEQYF. This chain joins TRBV28 and TRBJ2-7, with a weak D call TRBD2 (5 bases). The ends were cut back, 7 bases at V and 2 bases at J, with 12 bases in the middle. Germline V CDR1 and CDR2: MDHEN, SYDVKM. CDR3 length: 13 amino acids.

The chain uses TRBV7-2 and TRBJ2-3; the D is unclear. The CDR3 loop spans 15 amino acids. The germline gives CDR1 SGHTA, CDR2 FQGNSA. The germline V and J ends were trimmed by 6 bases and 0 bases, with 13 bases remaining between them. The CDR3 nucleotides read TGTGCCAGCAGATCATCGCCGTCTAGCACAGATACGCAGTATTTT. This gives the protein CASRSSPSSTDTQYF. The full variable domain, rest sourced from reference TRBV7-2 and TRBJ2-3, is GAGVSQSPSNKVTEKGKDVELRCDPISGHTALYWYRQSLGQGLEFLIYFQGNSAPDKSGLPSDRFSAERTGGSVSTLTIQRTQQEDSAVYLCASRSSPSSTDTQYFGPGTRLTVL.

On this clonotype itself: The conserved phenylalanine or tryptophan is not found at the CDR3 terminus, so this likely reflects a read error. The limits of the CDR3 on the DNA are not certain, so only TCRdb's listed CDR3 is given. V usage is TRBV7-8 and J usage is TRBJ2-5; the D call of TRBD2 is as the table states it, not checked on the DNA. The CDR3 is 16 amino acids in total, end residues counted. Germline V lookup: CDR1 SGHVS, CDR2 FQNEAQ. This CDR3 reads CASSSLAGGPLATRFS.

This clonotype was recorded at least ten times. A read error may explain this, as a much larger clone is one base away. The chain uses TRBV10-3 and TRBJ2-1; no definite D call. V lost 3 bases, J lost 10 bases, and 10 bases lay in between. Germline V gene data show CDR1 as ENHRY and CDR2 as SYGVKD. The CDR3 spans 12 residues. The CDR3 region has the DNA TGTGCCATCAGTGACAGTACCTACGAGCAGTTCTTC. This gives the protein CAISDSTYEQFF.

In this sample, this clonotype is medium-sized. The chain has TRBV12-3 or TRBV12-4 and TRBJ2-1; no clear D. Trimming shortened V by 5 bases and J by 0 bases, and 14 bases separated the two germline ends. The CDR3 runs 16 residues. CDR3 in amino acids: CASSRAFMSSYNEQFF. Written as DNA, the CDR3 is TGTGCCAGCAGTCGGGCCTTTATGAGCTCCTACAATGAGCAGTTCTTC.

Comments on this clonotype: The junction does not match germline at one end; this may be a read error. This chain uses TRBV7-2 with TRBJ2-5, with a tentative D call TRBD2 (6 bases). The CDR3 sequence is 14 residues long. Germline V gene lookup returns CDR1 SGHTA and CDR2 FQGNSA. CDR3 nucleotide sequence: TGTGCCAGCAGCCTTGGGACTTTTCAAGAGACCTGGCTCTTC. Translation gives CASSLGTFQETWLF. The full variable domain, completed using reference TRBV7-2 and TRBJ2-5, is GAGVSQSPSNKVTEKGKDVELRCDPISGHTALYWYRQSLGQGLEFLIYFQGNSAPDKSGLPSDRFSAERTGGSVSTLTIQRTQQEDSAVYLCASSLGTFQETWLFGPGTRLLVL.